One sample yielded the 28 T cell receptor beta chains listed below, sequenced in a study of glioma-infiltrating T cells. Using RNA template, CDR3s of TCR alpha and beta were amplified with iRepertoire arm-PCR. MiXCR, run by TCRdb on the multiplex PCR reads, gives a single entry per CDR3 protein. The table records over 80,000 distinct CDR3 sequences, around 37% of them present only once. Sequencing used glioma tissue, nonneoplastic brain tissue, or PBMCs (not recorded which). These TCRs come from a human donor with low-grade glioma or glioblastoma, undergoing nonglioma brain surgery, or in good health (not recorded which).

This clonotype has at least ten counts. CDR3 sequence: CASSENPDNEQFF. The CDR3 coding sequence is TGTGCCAGCAGCGAAAATCCAGACAATGAGCAGTTCTTC. The genes are TRBV7-9 and TRBJ2-1; D unclear. The CDR3 totals 13 residues. V dropped 5 bases and J dropped 5 bases, with 10 bases sitting between them. CDR1 SEHNR and CDR2 FQNEAQ come from the germline V gene (reference sequence). The full variable domain, completed using reference TRBV7-9 and TRBJ2-1, is DTGVSQNPRHKITKRGQNVTFRCDPISEHNRLYWYRQTLGQGPEFLTYFQNEAQLEKSRLLSDRFSAERPKGSFSTLEIQRTEQGDSAMYLCASSENPDNEQFFGPGTRLTVL.

The chain is built from TRBV6-1 and TRBJ2-7, with 9 bases matching TRBD1. The CDR3 totals 17 residues. CDR1 is MNHNS and CDR2 is SASEGT in the germline V gene. V was clipped by 2 bases and J by 3 bases; unmatched bases: 11. CDR3 nucleotides: TGTGCCAGCAGTGAACTCGAAGGGACAGGGCAATTCTACGAGCAGTACTTC. Residues: CASSELEGTGQFYEQYF.

This clonotype was detected many times. V is TRBV20-1 and J is TRBJ2-1; D unresolved. V was clipped by 2 bases and J by 9 bases, with 8 bases between them. The CDR3 spans 11 residues. Germline CDR1 and CDR2: DFQATT and SNEGSKA (reference sequence). The CDR3 region is CSARTSGEQFF. CDR3 DNA: TGCAGTGCTAGAACGTCGGGTGAGCAGTTCTTC.

This clonotype was found many times. Given a much more abundant clone one base away, this may be a read error. The chain is built from TRBV20-1 and TRBJ1-2, with 9 bases fitting TRBD1. The germline V gene has CDR1 DFQATT and CDR2 SNEGSKA (reference sequence). This CDR3 spans 12 amino acids. The CDR3 sequence: CSARDRVYGYAF. In DNA, the CDR3 is TGCAGTGCCAGGGACAGGGTCTATGGCTACGCCTTC.

This clonotype has ten or more counts. CDR3 nucleotides: TGTGCCAGCAGCTTAGATGGTGGAGGGACACTCTACGAGCAGTACTTC. It is translated as CASSLDGGGTLYEQYF. The rearrangement uses TRBV11-2 and TRBJ2-7, with D perhaps given as TRBD1 or TRBD2 (6 bases each). V lost 0 bases and J 3 bases, leaving 15 bases between the germline ends. Germline V lookup: CDR1 SGHAT, CDR2 FQNNGV. The CDR3 is 16 residues long.

About this clonotype itself: One base away lies a much larger clone, so this may be a sequencing read error. The chain carries TRBV29-1 and TRBJ2-1, with no clear D. Germline V gives CDR1 SQVTM, CDR2 ANQGSEA. CDR3 size: 13 residues. CDR3 nucleotides: TGCAGGGTTGAAGTTGGTCAGACCAATGAGCAGTTCTTC. Its protein product is CRVEVGQTNEQFF.

For this clonotype: A much larger clone is a single base away; this may be a read error. The CDR3 loop is CSLNRDTWIHTQYF. CDR3 sequence (DNA): TGCAGCTTGAACCGGGACACCTGGATACATACGCAGTATTTT. The rearrangement joins TRBV29-1 to TRBJ2-3; a possible D gene is TRBD1 (6 bases). This CDR3 spans 14 amino acids. From germline, CDR1 is SQVTM and CDR2 ANQGSEA. Trimming cost V 8 bases and J 7 bases, with 22 bases left between them.

This clonotype was detected ten times or more. The CDR3 region is CASTPGTWDTEAFF. Written as DNA, the CDR3 is TGTGCCAGTACCCCAGGGACGTGGGACACTGAAGCTTTCTTT. The rearrangement joins TRBV19 to TRBJ1-1, with a possible D match to TRBD1 (5 bases). Germline V gene sequence: CDR1 LNHDA, CDR2 SQIVND (reference sequence). V was cut by 7 bases and J by 3 bases, with 15 bases left in between. CDR3 size: 14 residues.

This clonotype was recorded many times. V and J are TRBV27 and TRBJ1-1; D possibly corresponds to TRBD1 (5 bases). Trimming took 2 bases from V and 6 from J, leaving 10 bases between them. This CDR3 spans 13 amino acids. In germline, CDR1 is MNHEY, CDR2 SMNVEV (reference sequence). The CDR3 protein is CASSLGGASEAFF. CDR3 bases: TGTGCCAGCAGTTTAGGTGGGGCTTCTGAAGCTTTCTTT.

This clonotype has ten or more counts. The chain has TRBV7-6 and TRBJ2-5; D may be TRBD2 (5 bases). Trimming took off 1 base at V and 5 bases at J, with 17 bases between the two ends. The CDR3 totals 16 residues. Germline V lookup: CDR1 SGHVS, CDR2 FNYEAQ. CDR3 in DNA: TGTGCCAGCAGCTTAGGTATCGGCGGCAGCGGCGAGACCCAGTACTTC. This sequence encodes CASSLGIGGSGETQYF.

V gene TRBV7-2 combines with J gene TRBJ2-7; TRBD1 agrees at 9 bases. Germline V gives CDR1 SGHTA, CDR2 FQGNSA. V lost 3 bases and J lost 0; bases outside the gene matches: 6. The CDR3 has 16 residues. In nucleotides, the CDR3 is TGTGCCAGCAGCTTGGCCGGGACAGGGAGCTCCTACGAGCAGTACTTC. Its translation is CASSLAGTGSSYEQYF.

This rearrangement joins TRBV28 to TRBJ1-1; D is perhaps TRBD1 (5 bases). CDR3 length equals 16 residues. V lost 5 bases to trimming and J lost 1 base, with 17 bases between them. The germline gives CDR1 MDHEN, CDR2 SYDVKM. Here the CDR3 DNA reads TGTGCCAGCAGTGCGACAAGGACACGGGGGAACACTGAAGCTTTCTTT. Translation: CASSATRTRGNTEAFF.

This clonotype was counted a single time. Possible read error: a much larger clone is one base away. The rearrangement joins TRBV11-3 to TRBJ2-7, with D maybe TRBD1 (6 bases). This CDR3 has 15 amino acids. Germline values: CDR1 SGHNT, CDR2 YENEEA. CDR3: CASSLEKGGSYEQYF. In DNA form, the CDR3 reads TGTGCCAGCAGCCTAGAGAAAGGGGGCTCCTACGAGCAGTACTTC.

The V and J genes are TRBV1 and TRBJ2-1; TRBD2 was called by the table and not checked on the DNA. TRBV1 is recorded as a pseudogene. The CDR3 is 14 amino acids. The CDR3, as DNA: TGCCCCAGCATACAATATGGAGGATACAATGAGCAGTTCTTC. Residues: CPSIQYGGYNEQFF.

In this sample, this clonotype turned up many times. The CDR3 loop is CASSIDGRPNGYTF. The CDR3 DNA is TGTGCCAGTAGTATAGATGGCCGCCCCAATGGCTACACCTTC. The chain uses TRBV19 and TRBJ1-2; D is unclear. Trimming took 0 bases from V and 6 from J, leaving 11 bases between them. The CDR3 length is 14 residues. Germline CDR1 is LNHDA and CDR2 is SQIVND (reference sequence).

Ten or more counts support this clonotype. The chain links TRBV7-9 to TRBJ2-6; D remains unclear. The CDR3 extends over 13 amino acids. CDR1 SEHNR and CDR2 FQNEAQ come from the germline V gene (reference sequence). Trimming stripped 6 bases from V and 2 bases from J, with 5 bases between. CDR3 residues: CASSSPGANVLTF. The CDR3 DNA is TGTGCCAGCAGTTCTCCTGGGGCCAACGTCCTGACTTTC. Full variable domain (remainder filled in from reference TRBV7-9 and TRBJ2-6): DTGVSQNPRHKITKRGQNVTFRCDPISEHNRLYWYRQTLGQGPEFLTYFQNEAQLEKSRLLSDRFSAERPKGSFSTLEIQRTEQGDSAMYLCASSSPGANVLTFGAGSRLTVL.

This clonotype was counted at least ten times. The chain uses TRBV7-2 and TRBJ2-5, with 11 bases identical to TRBD1. Germline V lookup: CDR1 SGHTA, CDR2 FQGNSA. Trimming cost V 4 bases and J 4 bases; bases outside gene matches: 5. The CDR3 extends over 15 amino acids. Here the CDR3 DNA reads TGTGCCAGCAGCTCAGCCGGGACAGGGGGAGAGACCCAGTACTTC. Translation gives CASSSAGTGGETQYF.

The sample holds many counts of this clonotype. CDR3 in DNA: TGTGCCAGCTCACTCACGGGACTAGCGGGATTGAATGAGCAGTTCTTC. Amino acid sequence: CASSLTGLAGLNEQFF. The rearrangement links TRBV18 to TRBJ2-1, with TRBD2 identical over 13 bases. CDR1 and CDR2 (germline): KGHSH, LQKENI. The ends lost 4 bases at V and 7 bases at J; junction bases unmatched: 7. This CDR3 is built from 16 residues.

This rearrangement joins TRBV6-9 to TRBJ2-1; D not resolved. Germline V gives CDR1 MNHGY, CDR2 SVAAGI. CDR3 length equals 13 residues. The germline V and J ends were trimmed by 3 bases and 7 bases, with 10 bases remaining between them. The CDR3 DNA follows: TGTGCCAGCAGTTACCAGAATGTAAATGAGCAGTTCTTC. Translating it yields CASSYQNVNEQFF.

This clonotype was found many times. The rearrangement joins TRBV6-1 to TRBJ1-5, with no clear D. CDR1 MNHNS and CDR2 SASEGT come from the germline V gene. Trimming removed 5 bases from V and 4 bases from J, with 12 bases in between. This CDR3 has 14 residues. The CDR3 here is CASSFMTGNQPQHF. In nucleotides, the CDR3 is TGTGCCAGCAGTTTTATGACCGGTAATCAGCCCCAGCATTTT.

With respect to this clonotype: Being one base from a much bigger clone, this may be a read error. V and J are TRBV7-2 and TRBJ1-3; D not certain. Germline CDR1 and CDR2: SGHTA and FQGNSA. The CDR3 covers 18 residues. Here the CDR3 DNA reads TGTGCCAACAGCTCTGAACTGCGGGGTAGCTCGGGTGGAAGCACCATATATTTT. Translated: CANSSELRGSSGGSTIYF.

The chain recombines TRBV20-1 with TRBJ1-1; D perhaps matches TRBD1 (5 bases). There are 14 residues in the CDR3. Trimming removed 1 base at V and 0 bases at J, with 9 bases between. The germline gives CDR1 DFQATT, CDR2 SNEGSKA (reference sequence). CDR3 sequence (DNA): TGCAGTGCTAGAGGGGGGGGACTGAACACTGAAGCTTTCTTT. Amino acid sequence: CSARGGGLNTEAFF.

This clonotype was counted many times. The genes are TRBV6-6 and TRBJ2-1, with D maybe TRBD1 (5 bases). Germline V gene sequence: CDR1 MNHNY, CDR2 SVGAGI (reference sequence). This CDR3 has 15 amino acids. The V gene lost 1 base and the J gene lost 7 bases, with 14 bases spanning the gap. CDR3 DNA sequence: TGTGCCAGCAGTTACTTGGGGCCTTCGTATAATGAGCAGTTCTTC. Residues: CASSYLGPSYNEQFF.

This clonotype showed up just once. The chain combines TRBV7-3 with TRBJ2-5, with 15 bases fitting TRBD2. The CDR3 runs 17 residues. The ends lost 5 bases at V and 1 base at J; junction bases unmatched: 5. Germline V lookup: CDR1 SGHTA, CDR2 FQGTGA. The CDR3 nucleotides read TGTGCCAGCAGCCCCGGACTAGCGGGGGGGATCCAAGAGACCCAGTACTTC. Protein: CASSPGLAGGIQETQYF. The variable domain in full, completed from reference TRBV7-3 and TRBJ2-5, reads GAGVSQTPSNKVTEKGKYVELRCDPISGHTALYWYRQSLGQGPEFLIYFQGTGAADDSGLPNDRFFAVRPEGSVSTLKIQRTERGDSAVYLCASSPGLAGGIQETQYFGPGTRLLVL.

This clonotype has a count of ten or more. The V call is TRBV6-2 or TRBV6-3, the J call TRBJ2-1; a possible D gene is TRBD2 (5 bases). Germline-derived CDR1 and CDR2 are MNHEY and SVGEGT. This CDR3 region has 14 residues. V was pared by 2 bases and J by 0 bases, with 5 bases between. For the CDR3, the DNA is TGTGCCAGCAGTTACGGGAGCTCCTACAATGAGCAGTTCTTC. Translated: CASSYGSSYNEQFF.

Concerning this clonotype itself: Sequence at one end of the junction differs from germline and may be a read error. The chain links TRBV7-9 to TRBJ2-1, with 8 bases aligning to TRBD2. The V gene's germline CDR1 is SEHNR and CDR2 FQNEAQ (reference sequence). The CDR3 is made up of 15 amino acids. CDR3 residues: CASSSRRTSSNGQFF. The CDR3 nucleotides are TGTGCCAGCAGCTCAAGAAGGACTAGCAGCAATGGGCAGTTCTTC.

Comments on this clonotype: One base away lies a much larger clone, so this may be a sequencing read error. The chain employs TRBV12-3 or TRBV12-4 and TRBJ2-3; no clear D. Trimming stripped 7 bases from V and 8 bases from J, with 10 bases between. This CDR3 region has 11 residues. CDR3: CASTIKGTQYF. Here the CDR3 DNA reads TGTGCCAGCACTATCAAGGGTACGCAGTATTTT.

A word on this clonotype: An end of the junction differs from the germline gene, which may be a read error. The rearrangement uses TRBV28 and TRBJ1-1, with no clear D. Germline loops: CDR1 MDHEN, CDR2 SYDVKM. This CDR3 is 13 amino acids long. The DNA of the CDR3 is TGTGCCAGAAGTTTAGATATGAACACTGAAGCTTTCTTC. The encoded protein is CARSLDMNTEAFF.